Below are 32 T cell receptor beta chains sequenced from a single sample in a study of blood T cell repertoires in COVID-19. Using immunoSEQ multiplex PCR, the repertoire was profiled, and TCRdb retains in-frame clones only, with some absent. The sample contains roughly 99,000 clones, over 70% of which appear only once. The sequenced sample was peripheral blood. These TCRs come from a woman older than 75 with acute or convalescent COVID-19.

The V call is TRBV28, the J call TRBJ1-5, with 12 bases that match TRBD1. Germline CDR1 reads MDHEN; CDR2 reads SYDVKM. This CDR3 region has 16 residues. The junction had 7 bases not matched to a gene; V was cut back by 3 bases and J by 7 bases. CDR3 sequence (DNA): TGTGCCAGCAGTTTCTGGGACAGGGGGCTAGGGCAGCCCCAGCATTTT. Encoded protein: CASSFWDRGLGQPQHF.

This clone was picked up a small number of times. This rearrangement joins TRBV4-1 to TRBJ1-3; D is possibly TRBD1 (5 bases). The CDR3 is 17 residues long. The V and J ends lost 2 bases and 0 bases respectively, with 14 bases between them. Germline lookup yields CDR1 MGHRA and CDR2 YSYEKL. This CDR3 is CASSQRLTANSGNTIYF. In DNA, the CDR3 is TGCGCCAGCAGCCAACGATTGACAGCAAACTCTGGAAACACCATATATTTT.

The chain has TRBV7-9 and TRBJ2-5; 8 positions match TRBD2. CDR1 and CDR2 from the germline V gene are SEHNR and FQNEAQ (reference sequence). V was clipped by 5 bases and J by 3 bases; unmatched bases: 11. This CDR3 comprises 16 residues. CDR3 coding DNA: TGTGCCAGCAGCATAAGGACGGGGGGGCCTAAAGAGACCCAGTACTTC. Its translation: CASSIRTGGPKETQYF.

This chain uses TRBV20-1 with TRBJ1-1; 7 positions agree with TRBD1. Germline values: CDR1 DFQATT, CDR2 SNEGSKA (reference sequence). Losses at the gene ends were 6 bases for V and 8 bases for J; bases not matched to a gene: 6. This CDR3 region has 11 residues. This CDR3 reads CSASQDREAFF. In DNA, the CDR3 is TGCAGTGCCTCTCAGGACAGGGAAGCTTTCTTT.

The rearrangement joins TRBV5-4 to TRBJ1-1; 7 bases align to TRBD1. This CDR3 spans 14 amino acids. Germline trimming cut 2 bases from V and 1 base from J; bases unmatched to any gene: 2. Germline assignment: CDR1 SGHNT and CDR2 YYREEE (reference sequence). Written as DNA, the CDR3 is TGTGCCAGCAGCTTCCGGGACAGGAACACTGAAGCTTTCTTT. This codes for CASSFRDRNTEAFF.

The chain couples TRBV5-1 to TRBJ2-1; possible D gene TRBD2, 5 bases. This CDR3 is built from 15 residues. CDR1 is SGHRS, CDR2 YFSETQ, per germline. Trimming stripped 4 bases from V and 2 bases from J, with 13 bases between. The CDR3 sequence is CASSQQTAAYNEQFF. The CDR3 DNA follows: TGCGCCAGCAGCCAACAAACAGCGGCCTACAATGAGCAGTTCTTC.

The chain joins TRBV7-2 to TRBJ1-2; D is unclear. V dropped 1 base and J dropped 5 bases, with 5 bases sitting between them. Germline CDR1 and CDR2: SGHTA and FQGNSA. The CDR3 has 12 amino acids. In nucleotides, the CDR3 is TGTGCCAGCAGCTTAGTCCAGTATGGCTACACCTTC. Translated, it gives CASSLVQYGYTF.

The chain combines TRBV18 with TRBJ2-7; D might be TRBD1 (5 bases). The CDR3 contains 14 residues. With 2 bases removed from V and 4 bases from J, the gap between germline ends came to 12 bases. Germline CDR1 reads KGHSH; CDR2 reads LQKENI. Here the CDR3 reads CASSPAAGSYEQYV. CDR3 in DNA: TGTGCCAGCTCACCAGCGGCAGGGTCGTACGAGCAGTACGTC.

The CDR3 sequence is CASSTRQDYNSPLHF. CDR3 coding DNA: TGTGCCAGCAGCACGAGACAGGATTATAATTCACCCCTCCACTTT. The V gene is TRBV9, the J gene TRBJ1-6, with D possibly being TRBD1 (6 bases). Germline CDR1 is SGDLS and CDR2 is YYNGEE. V lost 4 bases, J lost 4 bases, and 12 bases lay in between. The CDR3 has 15 amino acids.

The genes are TRBV6-1 and TRBJ2-5, with 10 bases fitting TRBD2. Germline CDR1 and CDR2: MNHNS and SASEGT. This CDR3 comprises 14 residues. V lost 0 bases, J lost 7 bases, and 2 bases stayed unmatched. The CDR3 sequence: CASSEALAGVTQYF. The CDR3 nucleotides are TGTGCCAGCAGTGAAGCCCTAGCGGGGGTGACCCAGTACTTC.

In its sample, this clone was seen a few times. The chain employs TRBV18 and TRBJ2-5; a weak D match, TRBD2 (5 bases). Germline CDR1 KGHSH, CDR2 LQKENI. The CDR3 is 13 residues long. The V end was cut by 6 bases, the J end by 3 bases, with 11 bases between. CDR3 sequence: CASSYGREETQYF. CDR3 bases: TGTGCCAGCTCCTACGGGCGGGAAGAGACCCAGTACTTC. The entire variable domain, with the rest obtained from reference TRBV18 and TRBJ2-5, is as follows: NAGVMQNPRHLVRRRGQEARLRCSPMKGHSHVYWYRQLPEEGLKFMVYLQKENIIDESGMPKERFSAEFPKEGPSILRIQQVVRGDSAAYFCASSYGREETQYFGPGTRLLVL.

The chain employs TRBV7-2 and TRBJ2-7, with TRBD1 matching 11 bases. Germline V CDR1 and CDR2: SGHTA, FQGNSA. V trimming: 5 bases; J trimming: 3 bases; junction bases outside the gene matches: 3. This CDR3 has 14 amino acids. This chain's CDR3 is CASSRDRGDYEQYF. The CDR3 coding sequence is TGTGCCAGCAGCCGGGACAGGGGGGACTACGAGCAGTACTTC.

The J gene is TRBJ1-3, the V gene TRBV12-3 or TRBV12-4; TRBD1 aligns across 7 bases. With 5 bases clipped from V and 4 bases from J, the junction kept 2 bases outside the gene matches. The CDR3 covers 13 residues. The CDR3 loop is CASSRDSGNTIYF. CDR3 sequence (DNA): TGTGCCAGCAGTCGGGACAGCGGAAACACCATATATTTT.

J is TRBJ1-2 and V is TRBV4-2, with 8 bases that match TRBD1. This CDR3 has 16 residues. The trim removed 3 bases at V and 1 base at J, leaving 7 bases unmatched. Germline V CDR1 and CDR2: LGHNA, YNFKEQ. CDR3 in amino acids: CASSQSGTGLNYGYTF. The CDR3 DNA is TGTGCCAGCAGCCAGTCAGGGACAGGCCTTAACTATGGCTACACCTTC.

The rearrangement joins TRBV27 to TRBJ1-4; 7 bases line up with TRBD1. The J segment lost 8 bases and the V segment lost 5 bases, leaving 8 bases of the junction unmatched. The CDR3 spans 14 residues. Per the germline V gene, CDR1 is MNHEY and CDR2 is SMNVEV (reference sequence). The CDR3 loop is CASSRSTGTEKLFF. As DNA, the CDR3 is TGTGCCAGCAGTCGATCGACAGGGACCGAAAAACTGTTTTTT.

The chain joins TRBV5-4 to TRBJ1-1; D call uncertain. CDR3 length: 13 amino acids. Germline loops: CDR1 SGHNT, CDR2 YYREEE (reference sequence). Trimming removed 2 bases from V and 2 bases from J, with 7 bases in between. As DNA, the CDR3 is TGTGCCAGCAGCTTTCAGGCTAACACTGAAGCTTTCTTT. Translation: CASSFQANTEAFF.

The chain combines TRBV7-2 with TRBJ1-2, with 10 bases lining up with TRBD1. Germline-derived CDR1 and CDR2 are SGHTA and FQGNSA. V shed 1 base and J 7 bases; nucleotides not matched to a gene: 3. The CDR3 has 14 amino acids. The CDR3 loop is CASSLDGTGAGYTF. CDR3 coding DNA: TGTGCCAGCAGCTTAGATGGGACAGGGGCTGGCTACACCTTC.

The V and J genes are TRBV18 and TRBJ2-7, with 9 bases fitting TRBD1. The germline gives CDR1 KGHSH, CDR2 LQKENI. V gave up 3 bases and J gave up 7 bases; unmatched junction bases: 10. This CDR3 contains 15 residues. DNA of the CDR3: TGTGCCAGCTCACCGGGGACAGGGATTGTTTGGGAGCAGTACTTC. It translates to CASSPGTGIVWEQYF. Looking up the rest from reference TRBV18 and TRBJ2-7 gives the full variable domain: NAGVMQNPRHLVRRRGQEARLRCSPMKGHSHVYWYRQLPEEGLKFMVYLQKENIIDESGMPKERFSAEFPKEGPSILRIQQVVRGDSAAYFCASSPGTGIVWEQYFGPGTRLTVT.

The V gene is TRBV11-2, the J gene TRBJ2-3; D unresolved. CDR1 SGHAT and CDR2 FQNNGV come from the germline V gene. Between the trimmed V and J ends, which lost 0 bases and 4 bases, there was a span of 8 bases. The CDR3 extends over 14 amino acids. CDR3 nucleotides: TGTGCCAGCAGCTTAGACGTTATTGCAGATACGCAGTATTTT. Translated: CASSLDVIADTQYF. Together with reference TRBV11-2 and TRBJ2-3, the CDR3 gives the full variable domain: EAGVAQSPRYKIIEKRQSVAFWCNPISGHATLYWYQQILGQGPKLLIQFQNNGVVDDSQLPKDRFSAERLKGVDSTLKIQPAKLEDSAVYLCASSLDVIADTQYFGPGTRLTVL.

The count of this clone is one. The genes are TRBV5-4 and TRBJ1-6, with D possibly matching TRBD1 (5 bases). CDR3 length equals 15 residues. In germline, CDR1 is SGHNT, CDR2 YYREEE (reference sequence). V was cut by 4 bases and J by 4 bases, with 12 bases left in between. CDR3 protein: CASSIDRPYNSPLHF. The CDR3 DNA sequence: TGTGCCAGCAGCATTGACAGACCTTATAATTCACCCCTCCACTTT.

The chain recombines TRBV14 with TRBJ1-5; D is uncertain. CDR3 length: 13 amino acids. The V gene's germline CDR1 is SGHDN and CDR2 FVKESK. V lost 0 bases to trimming and J lost 7 bases, with 7 bases between them. The CDR3 is CASSQDRGQPQHF. The CDR3 bases are TGTGCCAGCAGCCAAGATCGAGGGCAGCCCCAGCATTTT. Full variable domain (rest looked up from reference TRBV14 and TRBJ1-5): EAGVTQFPSHSVIEKGQTVTLRCDPISGHDNLYWYRRVMGKEIKFLLHFVKESKQDESGMPNNRFLAERTGGTYSTLKVQPAELEDSGVYFCASSQDRGQPQHFGDGTRLSIL.

The chain couples TRBV3-1 (or the pseudogene TRBV3-2) to TRBJ1-1; 7 bases match TRBD1. The CDR3 covers 14 residues. The germline gives CDR1 LGHDT, CDR2 YNNKEL (reference sequence). V lost 3 bases to trimming and J lost 1 base; unmatched junction nucleotides: 2. CDR3 coding DNA: TGTGCCAGCAGCCAGGGACAGTCGAACACTGAAGCTTTCTTT. The encoded protein is CASSQGQSNTEAFF.

The chain has TRBV29-1 and TRBJ2-1; no clear D. Germline-derived CDR1 and CDR2 are SQVTM and ANQGSEA. The CDR3 contains 10 residues. V lost 7 bases and J 5 bases, leaving 6 bases between the germline ends. CDR3 amino acids: CSGSHNEQFF. The CDR3 DNA follows: TGCAGCGGGAGCCACAATGAGCAGTTCTTC.

The rearrangement links TRBV18 to TRBJ1-4, with 11 bases lining up with TRBD1. V was clipped by 6 bases and J by 5 bases; unmatched bases: 5. Per the germline V gene, CDR1 is KGHSH and CDR2 is LQKENI. The CDR3 is 15 residues long. The CDR3 coding sequence is TGTGCCAGCTCCTGGACAGGGGGCAGAAATGAAAAACTGTTTTTT. It yields the protein CASSWTGGRNEKLFF.

The V gene is TRBV11-2, the J gene TRBJ2-5, with 11 bases matching TRBD2. J gave up 4 bases and V 4 bases, and 14 bases lay outside the gene matches. Germline V gene data show CDR1 as SGHAT and CDR2 as FQNNGV. This CDR3 has 18 amino acids. CDR3 bases: TGTGCCAGCAGCTCCCATCGGGTTAGCGGGGGGGCCGGAGAGACCCAGTACTTC. This translates into CASSSHRVSGGAGETQYF.

The V and J genes are TRBV2 and TRBJ1-5; 8 nucleotides match TRBD1. This CDR3 spans 15 amino acids. Germline V gives CDR1 SNHLY, CDR2 FYNNEI. V lost 10 bases to trimming and J lost 0 bases; unmatched junction nucleotides: 8. The CDR3 spells CATATGADSNQPQHF. In nucleotides, the CDR3 is TGTGCCACCGCGACAGGGGCGGATAGCAATCAGCCCCAGCATTTT.

The V call is TRBV9, the J call TRBJ2-5, with 7 positions matching TRBD1. Per the germline V gene, CDR1 is SGDLS and CDR2 is YYNGEE. The CDR3 is 14 amino acids. Germline trimming cut 3 bases from V and 3 bases from J; bases unmatched to any gene: 5. The chain's CDR3 is CASSETGLKETQYF. CDR3 DNA sequence: TGTGCCAGCAGCGAGACAGGGTTAAAAGAGACCCAGTACTTC.

The gene calls are TRBV2 and TRBJ2-2, with a tentative D call TRBD1 (6 bases). The CDR3 loop spans 14 amino acids. Trimming removed 7 bases at V and 2 bases at J, with 11 bases between. The germline gives CDR1 SNHLY, CDR2 FYNNEI. CDR3 sequence: CASNPGQNTGELFF. The DNA for the CDR3 is TGTGCCAGCAACCCGGGACAAAACACCGGGGAGCTGTTTTTT. The entire variable domain, with the rest obtained from reference TRBV2 and TRBJ2-2, is as follows: EPEVTQTPSHQVTQMGQEVILRCVPISNHLYFYWYRQILGQKVEFLVSFYNNEISEKSEIFDDQFSVERPDGSNFTLKIRSTKLEDSAMYFCASNPGQNTGELFFGEGSRLTVL.

The rearrangement joins TRBV30 to TRBJ1-3, with TRBD1 as a possible D gene (5 bases). The CDR3 spans 14 residues. With 3 bases removed from V and 0 bases from J, the gap between germline ends came to 9 bases. The germline V gene encodes CDR1 GTSNPN and CDR2 SVGIG (reference sequence). As DNA, the CDR3 is TGTGCCTGGAGACCCCAGGGCTCTGGAAACACCATATATTTT. Translation gives CAWRPQGSGNTIYF.

This chain connects TRBV9 to TRBJ2-1; 10 bases map to TRBD2. Germline V gene lookup returns CDR1 SGDLS and CDR2 YYNGEE. This CDR3 has 14 amino acids. Unmatched junction bases numbered 3, after V lost 0 bases and J lost 9 bases. The CDR3 is CASSVGLAGTEQFF. The CDR3 DNA sequence: TGTGCCAGCAGCGTAGGACTAGCGGGCACTGAGCAGTTCTTC. The full variable domain, in which reference TRBV9 and TRBJ2-1 provide the parts outside the CDR3, is DSGVTQTPKHLITATGQRVTLRCSPRSGDLSVYWYQQSLDQGLQFLIQYYNGEERAKGNILERFSAQQFPDLHSELNLSSLELGDSALYFCASSVGLAGTEQFFGPGTRLTVL.

This sequence joins TRBV7-5 and TRBJ1-2. TRBV7-5 is a documented pseudogene. The CDR3 consists of 16 residues. The CDR3 bases are TGTGTCAGAAGCTCGTGGAGGCCCGCCTCTAACTATGGCTACACCTTC. It encodes CVRSSWRPASNYGYTF.

The chain is built from TRBV21-1 and TRBJ1-1. TRBV21-1 constitutes a pseudogene. CDR3 length: 14 amino acids. The CDR3 DNA is TGTGCCAGCAGCAAAGCGCTATCGGGCACTGAAGCTTTCTTT. It specifies CASSKALSGTEAFF.